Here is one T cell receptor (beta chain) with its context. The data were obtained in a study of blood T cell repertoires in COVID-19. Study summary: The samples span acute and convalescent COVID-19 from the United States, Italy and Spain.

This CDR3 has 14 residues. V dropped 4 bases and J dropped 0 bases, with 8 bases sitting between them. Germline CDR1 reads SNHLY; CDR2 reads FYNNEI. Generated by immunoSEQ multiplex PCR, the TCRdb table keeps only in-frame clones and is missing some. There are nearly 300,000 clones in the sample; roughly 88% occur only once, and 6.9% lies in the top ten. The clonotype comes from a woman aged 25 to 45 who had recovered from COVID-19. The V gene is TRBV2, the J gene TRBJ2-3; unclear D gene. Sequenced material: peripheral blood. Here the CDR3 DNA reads TGTGCCAGCAGTGGGGTTAGCAGCACAGATACGCAGTATTTT. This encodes CASSGVSSTDTQYF.